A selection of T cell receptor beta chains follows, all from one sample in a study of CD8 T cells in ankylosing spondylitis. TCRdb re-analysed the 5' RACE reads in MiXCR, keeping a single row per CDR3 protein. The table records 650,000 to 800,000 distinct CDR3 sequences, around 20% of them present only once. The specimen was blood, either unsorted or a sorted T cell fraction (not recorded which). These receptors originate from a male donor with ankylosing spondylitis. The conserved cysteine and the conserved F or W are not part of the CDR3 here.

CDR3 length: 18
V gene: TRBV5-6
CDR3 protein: ASSPTLGLAGGLSTGELF

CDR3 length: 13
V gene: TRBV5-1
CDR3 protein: ASSLFTGGVGEAF

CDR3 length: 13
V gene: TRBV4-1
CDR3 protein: ASSQTGTEFYEQY

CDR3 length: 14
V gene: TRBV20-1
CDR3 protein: SATGYVGGRTDTQY

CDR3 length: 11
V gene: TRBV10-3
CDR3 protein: AISLAGAYEQY

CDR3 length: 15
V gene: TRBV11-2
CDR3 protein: ASSLDLGTALNTEAF

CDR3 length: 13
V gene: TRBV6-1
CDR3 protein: ASTSGQRSSYEQY

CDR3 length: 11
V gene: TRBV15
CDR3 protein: ATSIDRAAEAF

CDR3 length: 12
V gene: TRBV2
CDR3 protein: ASSEDLGFQPQH

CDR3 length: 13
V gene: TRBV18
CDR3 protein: ASSRGTKVDTEAF

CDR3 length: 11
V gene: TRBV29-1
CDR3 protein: SVRQGFNYGYT

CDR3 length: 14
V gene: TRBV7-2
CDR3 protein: ASSLGAPSSYNEQF

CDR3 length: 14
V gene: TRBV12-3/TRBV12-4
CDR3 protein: ASTRPGQGREETQY

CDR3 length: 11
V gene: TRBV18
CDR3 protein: ASQRQETGELF

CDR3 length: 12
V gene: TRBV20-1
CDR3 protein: SAMTYRSYNEQF

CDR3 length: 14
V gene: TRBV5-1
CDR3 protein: ASSNNRPGTGNTIY

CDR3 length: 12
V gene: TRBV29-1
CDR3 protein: SVGSLASRETQY

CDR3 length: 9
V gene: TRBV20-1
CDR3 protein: SARVNYEQY

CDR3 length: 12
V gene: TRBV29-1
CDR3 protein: SVRTSRGTGELF

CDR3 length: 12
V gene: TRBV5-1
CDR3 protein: ASSLTGENQPQH

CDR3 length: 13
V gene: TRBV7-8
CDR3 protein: ASSLAPAGGQPQH

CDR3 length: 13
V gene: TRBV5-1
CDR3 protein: ASSLSPTETYEQY

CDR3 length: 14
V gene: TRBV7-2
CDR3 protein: ASSLVGLAGGGELF

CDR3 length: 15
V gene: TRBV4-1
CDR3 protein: ASSKTQDLLTWGEQF

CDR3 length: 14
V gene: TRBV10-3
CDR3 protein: AMTGTGGLTGNTIY

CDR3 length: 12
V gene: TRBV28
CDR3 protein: ASRVEKGLNEQY

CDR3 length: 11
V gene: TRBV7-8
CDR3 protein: ASRQDRQETQY

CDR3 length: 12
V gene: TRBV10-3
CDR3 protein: AISERASSYEQY

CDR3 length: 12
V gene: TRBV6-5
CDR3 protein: ASSYGAGTAEQY

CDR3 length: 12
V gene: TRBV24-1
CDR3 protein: ATSDPNSYNEQF

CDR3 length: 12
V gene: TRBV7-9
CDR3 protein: ASSLAVPTDTQY

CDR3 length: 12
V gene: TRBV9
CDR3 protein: ASSDSGSTDTQY

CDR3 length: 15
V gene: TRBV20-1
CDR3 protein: SAVGSGTGGGSYEQY

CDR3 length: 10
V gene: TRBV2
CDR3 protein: ASSNRVDGYT

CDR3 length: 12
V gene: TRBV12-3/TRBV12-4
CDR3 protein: ASSPQALRDTQY

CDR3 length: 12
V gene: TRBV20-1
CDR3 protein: SWRTLYSYNEQF

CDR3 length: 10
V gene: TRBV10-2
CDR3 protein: ASSDWNYEQY

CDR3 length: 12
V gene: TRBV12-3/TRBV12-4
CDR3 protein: ASSLRGGSSPLH

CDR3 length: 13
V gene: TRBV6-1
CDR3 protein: ASRSEIAGAGEQF

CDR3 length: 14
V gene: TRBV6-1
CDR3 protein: ASRSREDDGTIKQF

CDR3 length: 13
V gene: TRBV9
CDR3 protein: ASSVEGGRRTEAF

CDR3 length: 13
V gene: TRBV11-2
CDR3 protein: ASSHRAGGVNEQF

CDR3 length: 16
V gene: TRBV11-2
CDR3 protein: ASSLVGGGAGAYNEQF

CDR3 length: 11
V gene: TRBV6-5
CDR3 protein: ASSYGVGTEAF